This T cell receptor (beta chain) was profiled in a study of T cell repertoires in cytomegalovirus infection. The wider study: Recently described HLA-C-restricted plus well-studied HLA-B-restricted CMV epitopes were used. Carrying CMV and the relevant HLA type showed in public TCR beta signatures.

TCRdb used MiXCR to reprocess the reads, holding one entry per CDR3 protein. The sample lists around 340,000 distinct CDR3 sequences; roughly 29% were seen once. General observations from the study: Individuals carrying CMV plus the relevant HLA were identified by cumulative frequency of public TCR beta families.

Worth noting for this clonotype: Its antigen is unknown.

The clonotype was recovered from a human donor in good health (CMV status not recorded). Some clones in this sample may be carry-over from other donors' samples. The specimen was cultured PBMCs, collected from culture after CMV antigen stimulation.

The CDR3 is CASSLVSGPNYGYTF. DNA for the CDR3: TGTGCCAGCAGCTTAGTTAGCGGGCCTAACTATGGCTACACCTTC. J is TRBJ1-2 and V is TRBV7-8; the D is unclear. Germline CDR1 is SGHVS and CDR2 is FQNEAQ. This CDR3 contains 15 residues. Between the trimmed V and J ends, which lost 1 base and 0 bases, there was a span of 9 bases.